Sequencing of this T cell receptor (beta chain) was carried out in a study of blood T cells in healthy people across ages. Study-wide results and caveats: Whereas aged donors had fewer naive CD4+ cells, long-lived donors had more of them and higher diversity. TCR beta diversity, measured per million T cells, fell in a roughly linear way with age.

It was with a sample-barcoded 5' primer and a J-beta primer mix that a second PCR of roughly 6 to 12 cycles was run. TCRdb called the 5' RACE reads again in MiXCR, with one record for every CDR3 protein. The data show nearly 1 million distinct CDR3 sequences, with roughly half seen just once and about a fifth held by the top ten. Germline CDR1 is MDHEN and CDR2 is SYDVKM. Losses at the gene ends were 11 bases for V and 8 bases for J; bases not matched to a gene: 3. This CDR3 is built from 12 residues. In regard to this clonotype: Its antigen is as yet unknown.

The TCR sequence derives from a woman aged 60 to 75 in good health. Material for sequencing was blood. The chain links TRBV28 to TRBJ2-1; 13 bases map to TRBD2. CDR3 sequence reads: CAGTSGKDEQFF. CDR3 in DNA: TGTGCCGGGACTAGCGGGAAGGATGAGCAGTTCTTC.